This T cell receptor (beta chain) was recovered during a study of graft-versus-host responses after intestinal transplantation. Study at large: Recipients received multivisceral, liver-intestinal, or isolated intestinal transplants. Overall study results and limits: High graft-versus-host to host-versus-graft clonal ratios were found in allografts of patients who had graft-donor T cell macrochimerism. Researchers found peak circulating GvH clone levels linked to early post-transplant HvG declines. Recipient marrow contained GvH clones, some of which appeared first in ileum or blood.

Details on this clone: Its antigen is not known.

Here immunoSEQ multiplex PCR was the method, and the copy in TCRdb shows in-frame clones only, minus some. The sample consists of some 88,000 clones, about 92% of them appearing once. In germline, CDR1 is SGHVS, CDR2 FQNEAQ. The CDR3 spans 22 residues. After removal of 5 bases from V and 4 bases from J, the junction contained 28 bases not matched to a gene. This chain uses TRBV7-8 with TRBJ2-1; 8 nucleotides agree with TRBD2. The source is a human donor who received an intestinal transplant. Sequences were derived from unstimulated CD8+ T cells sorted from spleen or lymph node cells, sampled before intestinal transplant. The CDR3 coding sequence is TGTGCCAGCAGCGGGGGTCTAGGCAGCATAGGGTCGATCGGCGGGGGGTACAATGAGCAGTTCTTC. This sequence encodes CASSGGLGSIGSIGGGYNEQFF.